The sequence of this T cell receptor beta chain was determined in a study of blood T cell repertoires in COVID-19. The CDR3 sequence is 17 residues long. Germline CDR1 MNHEY, CDR2 SMNVEV (reference sequence). Trimming took off 0 bases at V and 3 bases at J, with 14 bases between the two ends. Produced via immunoSEQ multiplex PCR; TCRdb's table is partial and in-frame only. The sample holds some 350,000 clones, over 75% seen once. The sample consisted of PBMCs or T cells enriched from blood (not recorded which). This clonotype was sampled from a young man who had recovered from COVID-19. This sequence joins TRBV27 and TRBJ1-4; D possibly corresponds to TRBD1 (5 bases). The CDR3 sequence: CASSLSAGIVPNEKLFF. Written as DNA, the CDR3 is TGTGCCAGCAGTTTATCTGCAGGGATCGTCCCTAATGAAAAACTGTTTTTT.